This T cell receptor (beta chain) was documented in a study of T cell responses to AZD1222 COVID-19 vaccine. Study overall: Second-dose intervals near 4 or 12 weeks were combined. Regarding the study as a whole: Just six AZD1222 recipients were seropositive at baseline. Nearly half of spike-specific TCRs reportedly go after variant regions that carry no mutations.

TCRdb's copy holds only in-frame clones and misses some; the assay was immunoSEQ multiplex PCR. In the table there are 100,000 to 150,000 clones, about 85% of which are singletons. With regard to this clone: Its antigen is currently unknown.

This specimen was peripheral blood, taken on day 0 of AZD1222 vaccination. The sequence came from an adult in good health.

CDR3: CSVVGDRGRNTEAFF. The CDR3 coding sequence is TGCAGCGTTGTAGGGGACAGGGGTAGAAACACTGAAGCTTTCTTT. V usage is TRBV29-1 and J usage is TRBJ1-1, with 10 bases identical to TRBD1. J lost 2 bases, V lost 4 bases, and 7 bases had no gene match. Germline V lookup: CDR1 SQVTM, CDR2 ANQGSEA. The length of the CDR3 is 15 residues.